The T cell receptor (beta chain) described here comes from a study of blood T cells in healthy people across ages. The CDR3 has 12 amino acids. CDR1 is DFQATT and CDR2 is SNEGSKA in the germline V gene (reference sequence). The V and J ends lost 5 bases and 6 bases respectively, with 11 bases between them. The authors ran a second PCR of roughly 6 to 12 cycles using a sample-barcoded 5' primer and a J-beta primer mix. TCRdb re-called the 5' RACE reads through MiXCR, storing one row per CDR3 protein. Counted here are roughly 680,000 distinct CDR3 sequences, approximately 52% occurring once; the ten biggest clones make up roughly 12%.

The specimen sequenced was blood. J is TRBJ2-1 and V is TRBV20-1; D uncertain. The clonotype comes from an elderly woman in good health. The DNA of the CDR3 is TGCAGTGCTCCAAGTTTGAGCAATGAGCAGTTCTTC. It specifies CSAPSLSNEQFF.